Presented here are 7 T cell receptor beta chains from one specimen sequenced in a study of glioma-infiltrating T cells. Using RNA template, CDR3s of TCR alpha and beta were amplified with iRepertoire arm-PCR. Each CDR3 protein is one row after TCRdb ran MiXCR on the multiplex PCR reads. The top ten hold about an eighth of the sample, which has around 20,000 distinct CDR3 sequences, approximately 23% seen once. Sequencing used glioma tissue, nonneoplastic brain tissue, or PBMCs (not recorded which). All receptors come from a human donor with low-grade glioma or glioblastoma, undergoing nonglioma brain surgery, or in good health (not recorded which).

In its sample, this clonotype ranks as medium-sized (0.01 to 0.1%). The genes are TRBV6-1 and TRBJ2-3, with D possibly matching TRBD1 (6 bases). The CDR3 length is 13 residues. V lost 4 bases and J 5 bases, leaving 10 bases between the germline ends. In germline, CDR1 is MNHNS, CDR2 SASEGT. The CDR3 is CASSGTGRDTQYF. CDR3 nucleotides: TGTGCCAGCAGTGGAACAGGGCGAGATACGCAGTATTTT.

This clonotype was observed many times. This sequence joins TRBV7-2 and TRBJ2-1, with TRBD2 matching over 7 bases. With V trimmed by 6 bases and J by 7 bases, 3 bases remained unmatched. CDR3 length equals 12 residues. The V gene's germline CDR1 is SGHTA and CDR2 FQGNSA. CDR3: CASRKGGNEQFF. CDR3 nucleotides: TGTGCCAGCAGAAAGGGAGGGAATGAGCAGTTCTTC.

The V and J genes are TRBV6-2 or TRBV6-3 and TRBJ2-7; 7 bases line up with TRBD2. The J call is in doubt because the DNA end fits TRBJ2-5 better. CDR1 MNHEY and CDR2 SVGEGT come from the germline V gene. The CDR3 is 15 amino acids. CDR3 protein: CASSYDGGNKETQYF. For the CDR3, the DNA is TGTGCCAGCAGTTACGACGGGGGGAACAAGGAGACCCAGTACTTC.

This clonotype was counted at least ten times. The chain has TRBV25-1 and TRBJ1-6; unclear D gene. V was clipped by 5 bases and J by 6 bases, with 8 bases between them. The CDR3 has 13 amino acids. CDR1 MGHDK and CDR2 SYGVNS come from the germline V gene. CDR3: CASSPAFNSPLHF. In DNA form, the CDR3 reads TGTGCCAGCAGTCCCGCCTTTAATTCACCCCTCCACTTT.

This clonotype was detected a few times. The chain combines TRBV2 with TRBJ1-1; D gene uncertain. The CDR3 has 14 residues. Per the germline V gene, CDR1 is SNHLY and CDR2 is FYNNEI. Deletions cut 2 bases from V and 2 bases from J, with 9 bases between. CDR3 loop: CASSERAANTEAFF. The CDR3 DNA is TGTGCCAGCAGTGAACGGGCAGCTAACACTGAAGCTTTCTTT.

The table lists this clonotype with many counts. The J gene is TRBJ1-2, the V gene TRBV28; the D is unclear. Looked up from germline, CDR1 is MDHEN and CDR2 is SYDVKM. V lost 8 bases and J lost 4, with 11 bases in between. This CDR3 region has 12 residues. The CDR3 DNA is TGTGCCAGCTGGATACCGATCTATGGCTACACCTTC. Protein: CASWIPIYGYTF.

This clonotype has only a few counts. With a much larger clone just one base away, this may be a read error. This rearrangement joins TRBV7-9 to TRBJ1-1; no firm D call. The V gene's germline CDR1 is SEHNR and CDR2 FQNEAQ (reference sequence). The CDR3 length is 14 residues. This CDR3 reads CARSLVALNTEAFF. In DNA form, the CDR3 reads TGTGCCCGCAGCTTAGTGGCCCTAAACACTGAAGCTTTCTTT.